Sequencing of this T cell receptor beta chain was carried out in a study of technical replicates of blood from several donors. Germline CDR1 SNHLY, CDR2 FYNNEI. The V segment lost 6 bases and the J segment 4 bases; nucleotides outside the gene matches: 12. The CDR3 has 15 residues. Here immunoSEQ multiplex PCR was the method, and the copy in TCRdb shows in-frame clones only, minus some. Among 70,000 to 85,000 clones listed, 95% to 98% were seen once. The specimen sequenced was T cells isolated from PBMCs. The source is a human donor in good health. V gene TRBV2 combines with J gene TRBJ2-7; 7 bases are shared with TRBD1. CDR3 DNA sequence: TGTGCCAGCAGGTCCGGGACAGTGCGTCGGTACGAGCAGTACTTC. As protein: CASRSGTVRRYEQYF.